Below, 20 T cell receptor beta chains from the same sample are listed, as sequenced in a study of OX40 agonist ivuxolimab in advanced cancers. Sequenced by immunoSEQ multiplex PCR; TCRdb stores in-frame clones only, minus some. The table lists approximately 47,000 clones, 88% of them singletons. Sequenced material: CD4+ or CD8+ T cells sorted from blood, taken in a trial of the OX40 agonist ivuxolimab. These receptors originate from an adult with an advanced solid tumor such as melanoma, head and neck, liver or kidney cancer.

This chain links TRBV6-1 with TRBJ1-1; D not certain. CDR3 size: 15 residues. The ends were cut back, 3 bases at V and 0 bases at J, with 11 bases in the middle. Germline values: CDR1 MNHNS, CDR2 SASEGT. CDR3 coding DNA: TGTGCCAGCAGTGACCGAGGAGAAATGAACACTGAAGCTTTCTTT. Translation gives CASSDRGEMNTEAFF.

The chain is built from TRBV5-1 and TRBJ2-3, with 7 bases matching TRBD2. Germline V gene sequence: CDR1 SGHRS, CDR2 YFSETQ. V dropped 0 bases and J dropped 0; count of bases not matched to a gene: 1. This CDR3 is 15 amino acids long. CDR3 nucleotide sequence: TGCGCCAGCAGCTTGGCTAGCGGTAGCACAGATACGCAGTATTTT. Translation gives CASSLASGSTDTQYF.

The chain combines TRBV18 with TRBJ2-3; D not resolved. This CDR3 contains 12 residues. The germline CDR1 and CDR2 sequences are KGHSH and LQKENI. The germline V and J ends were trimmed by 3 bases and 5 bases, with 6 bases remaining between them. The CDR3, as DNA: TGTGCCAGCTCACCTACCGGAGATACGCAGTATTTT. Amino acids: CASSPTGDTQYF.

This sequence joins TRBV27 and TRBJ2-5, with 13 bases identical to TRBD2. The CDR3 has 18 amino acids. With V trimmed by 5 bases and J by 4 bases, 13 bases remained unmatched. Germline CDR1 reads MNHEY; CDR2 reads SMNVEV (reference sequence). Here the CDR3 DNA reads TGTGCCAGCAGTCCAGGACTAGCGGGAGTAGTAGGTGGAGAGACCCAGTACTTC. It translates to CASSPGLAGVVGGETQYF.

The rearrangement links TRBV4-1 to TRBJ2-3; unclear D gene. CDR1 is MGHRA, CDR2 YSYEKL, per germline. V gave up 3 bases and J gave up 6 bases, with 16 bases separating them. The CDR3 totals 15 residues. CDR3 nucleotides: TGCGCCAGCAGCCAGGGGATCAGGAGAGTTGATACGCAGTATTTT. The encoded protein is CASSQGIRRVDTQYF.

V gene TRBV6-1 combines with J gene TRBJ2-2; no firm D call. Trimming cost V 6 bases and J 3 bases, with 14 bases left between them. The CDR3 extends over 15 amino acids. In germline, CDR1 is MNHNS, CDR2 SASEGT. The CDR3 sequence is CASRDRGLYTGELFF. Written as DNA, the CDR3 is TGTGCCAGCAGGGATCGCGGCCTTTACACCGGGGAGCTGTTTTTT.

The genes are TRBV9 and TRBJ2-1; weak D call: TRBD2 (5 bases). V was trimmed by 1 base and J by 0 bases, leaving 11 bases between them. The CDR3 consists of 16 residues. CDR1 is SGDLS, CDR2 YYNGEE, per germline. The CDR3 DNA reads as TGTGCCAGCAGCGTAAGCGGCGGTTCCTCCTACAATGAGCAGTTCTTC. Protein sequence: CASSVSGGSSYNEQFF.

The chain couples TRBV7-3 to TRBJ2-7; 10 bases fit TRBD2. V gave up 8 bases and J gave up 2 bases; unmatched junction bases: 3. The CDR3 is 13 amino acids. In germline, CDR1 is SGHTA, CDR2 FQGTGA. CDR3 coding DNA: TGTGCCAGCGGACTAGCGGCCGCCTACGAGCAGTACTTC. Its protein is CASGLAAAYEQYF.

The chain employs TRBV5-1 and TRBJ1-2; 7 nucleotides align to TRBD1. CDR1 and CDR2 (germline): SGHRS, YFSETQ. The CDR3 runs 14 residues. J lost 3 bases, V lost 0 bases, and 2 bases had no gene match. The CDR3 region has the DNA TGCGCCAGCAGCTTGGAGGGACAGCACTATGGCTACACCTTC. It specifies CASSLEGQHYGYTF.

The chain has TRBV28 and TRBJ1-1; D perhaps matches TRBD1 (5 bases). Germline V lookup: CDR1 MDHEN, CDR2 SYDVKM. V lost 6 bases and J 3 bases, leaving 14 bases between the germline ends. This CDR3 region has 14 residues. CDR3 protein: CASRGFTGHTEAFF. The CDR3 DNA reads as TGTGCCAGCAGGGGGTTTACGGGACACACTGAAGCTTTCTTT.

The chain carries TRBV5-6 and TRBJ1-6, with D possibly being TRBD1 (5 bases). CDR1 is SGHDT, CDR2 YYEEEE, per germline. Trimming left V 2 bases short and J 7 bases short, with 19 bases between. There are 17 residues in the CDR3. CDR3 loop: CASSFDRESGLNSPLHF. CDR3 DNA: TGTGCCAGCAGCTTCGATCGGGAGTCGGGGCTAAATTCACCCCTCCACTTT.

V usage is TRBV7-9 and J usage is TRBJ1-4, with 7 nucleotides matching TRBD1. V dropped 4 bases and J dropped 7; count of bases not matched to a gene: 9. The CDR3 spans 15 residues. Germline CDR1 is SEHNR and CDR2 is FQNEAQ (reference sequence). CDR3 sequence (DNA): TGTGCCAGCAGCTACCCGCAGGGGGTAGGTGAAAAACTGTTTTTT. It specifies CASSYPQGVGEKLFF.

V is TRBV5-1 and J is TRBJ2-6; D not certain. V gave up 4 bases and J gave up 2 bases, with 7 bases separating them. This CDR3 is built from 14 residues. CDR1 SGHRS and CDR2 YFSETQ come from the germline V gene. CDR3 nucleotide sequence: TGCGCCAGCAGCCCAGACGCTGGGGCCAACGTCCTGACTTTC. This encodes CASSPDAGANVLTF.

This clone was seen once. This chain uses TRBV27 with TRBJ1-1; D is unclear. CDR1 and CDR2 (germline): MNHEY, SMNVEV (reference sequence). The CDR3 consists of 13 residues. V dropped 3 bases and J dropped 11 bases, with 16 bases sitting between them. This CDR3 is CASSLGVSKRAFF. The CDR3 DNA reads TGTGCCAGCAGTTTGGGCGTATCCAAGCGGGCTTTCTTT.

The gene calls are TRBV7-2 and TRBJ2-1, with TRBD2 matching 10 bases. Looked up from germline, CDR1 is SGHTA and CDR2 is FQGNSA. The CDR3 contains 16 residues. V shed 5 bases and J 7 bases; nucleotides not matched to a gene: 11. The CDR3 sequence is CASSAGSGRVVNEQFF. The DNA of the CDR3 is TGTGCCAGCAGCGCGGGAAGCGGGAGGGTAGTAAATGAGCAGTTCTTC. Combining the CDR3 with reference TRBV7-2 and TRBJ2-1 gives the whole variable domain GAGVSQSPSNKVTEKGKDVELRCDPISGHTALYWYRQSLGQGLEFLIYFQGNSAPDKSGLPSDRFSAERTGGSVSTLTIQRTQQEDSAVYLCASSAGSGRVVNEQFFGPGTRLTVL.

This sequence joins TRBV5-4 and TRBJ1-2, with TRBD1 matching over 7 bases. V lost 2 bases, J lost 7 bases, and 23 bases stayed unmatched. The CDR3 contains 19 residues. The germline V gene encodes CDR1 SGHNT and CDR2 YYREEE (reference sequence). This chain's CDR3 is CASSLRQGADWVVSSGYTF. The DNA of the CDR3 is TGTGCCAGCAGCTTAAGACAGGGTGCTGATTGGGTGGTGAGCTCTGGCTACACCTTC. The whole variable domain, remainder taken from reference TRBV5-4 and TRBJ1-2, is ETGVTQSPTHLIKTRGQQVTLRCSSQSGHNTVSWYQQALGQGPQFIFQYYREEENGRGNFPPRFSGLQFPNYSSELNVNALELDDSALYLCASSLRQGADWVVSSGYTFGSGTRLTVV.

The V and J genes are TRBV27 and TRBJ1-1, with D tentatively TRBD1 (5 bases). Trimming removed 8 bases at V and 1 base at J, with 8 bases between. CDR1 and CDR2 (germline): MNHEY, SMNVEV (reference sequence). The CDR3 consists of 12 residues. DNA for the CDR3: TGTGCCAGCCTTGGGGGGAACACTGAAGCTTTCTTT. Its translation is CASLGGNTEAFF.

V is TRBV7-3 and J is TRBJ2-1; 7 nucleotides agree with TRBD1. With V trimmed by 5 bases and J by 7 bases, 5 bases remained unmatched. This CDR3 region has 13 residues. Germline CDR1 reads SGHTA; CDR2 reads FQGTGA. DNA for the CDR3: TGTGCCAGCAGCCGGGACAGCCCGAATGAGCAGTTCTTC. Translated, it gives CASSRDSPNEQFF.

This chain uses TRBV19 with TRBJ2-1; 9 bases are a match to TRBD2. V shed 3 bases, J shed 9 bases, and the junction held 9 bases outside the gene matches. The CDR3 contains 15 residues. Germline-derived CDR1 and CDR2 are LNHDA and SQIVND (reference sequence). This CDR3 is CASSIIAGAEVEQFF. The CDR3 DNA follows: TGTGCCAGTAGTATTATAGCGGGAGCCGAAGTTGAGCAGTTCTTC.

DNA of the CDR3: TGTGCCAGCAGCCCCCGGGACAGAAGGGAGACCCAGTACTTC. This sequence encodes CASSPRDRRETQYF. The V call is TRBV14, the J call TRBJ2-5; 7 bases align to TRBD1. The J segment lost 5 bases and the V segment lost 4 bases, leaving 7 bases of the junction unmatched. The CDR3 has 14 residues. The V gene's germline CDR1 is SGHDN and CDR2 FVKESK.